This TCR beta chain comes out of a study of early T cells in non-severe SARS-CoV-2 infection. This clonotype was seen many times. TCRdb reprocessed the 5' RACE reads via MiXCR and lists one record per CDR3 protein. The table has approximately 56,000 distinct CDR3 sequences, 8% to 11% seen once. This CDR3 has 17 amino acids. Germline V CDR1 and CDR2: MGHDK, SYGVNS. Trimming stripped 4 bases from V and 0 bases from J, with 17 bases between. The receptor's source is an adult who was a healthcare worker with PCR-confirmed SARS-CoV-2 infection or an uninfected control (not recorded which). The genes are TRBV25-1 and TRBJ2-3; no clear D gene. Sequenced sample: whole blood. The CDR3, as DNA: TGTGCCAGCAGTGGGGTGAGGTCTGCCTTTAGCACAGATACGCAGTATTTT. Translated, it gives CASSGVRSAFSTDTQYF.